This T cell receptor (beta chain) was identified in a study of T cell responses to AZD1222 COVID-19 vaccine. The germline CDR1 and CDR2 sequences are MGHDK and SYGVNS. This CDR3 region has 15 residues. Losses at the gene ends were 2 bases for V and 5 bases for J; bases not matched to a gene: 5. The table came from immunoSEQ multiplex PCR; TCRdb's copy has only in-frame clones and leaves some out. Of about 100,000 clones in the sample, approximately 93% are singletons; the top ten hold around 5%. The rearrangement joins TRBV25-1 to TRBJ2-1, with 8 bases aligning to TRBD1. The sequence came from an adult in good health. The sample here was peripheral blood, taken on day 0 of AZD1222 vaccination. The CDR3 bases are TGTGCCAGCAGTGAACTCCGGGACAGGAACAATGAGCAGTTCTTC. Its translation: CASSELRDRNNEQFF.